The entry below describes one TCR beta chain. Its antigen is still unknown. Patients had newly diagnosed, untreated stage II-IVA oral cavity squamous cell carcinoma. Cohort: HPV-negative, locally advanced oral cavity squamous cell carcinoma patients. The data were taken from a study of neoadjuvant anti-PD-1 for oral cavity cancer. General observations from the study: Each response group had just a few patients in TCR analyses.

Here immunoSEQ multiplex PCR was the method, and the copy in TCRdb shows in-frame clones only, minus some. The sample consists of roughly 16,000 clones, over 65% of them appearing once. Sequencing used PBMCs, obtained before nivolumab (anti-PD-1) treatment. The origin of this receptor is a person aged 35 to 85 with oral cavity squamous cell carcinoma.

The CDR3: CASSLHRDRVTDTQYF. CDR3 nucleotides: TGTGCCAGCAGTCTACACCGGGACAGGGTTACAGATACGCAGTATTTT. This sequence joins TRBV6-6 and TRBJ2-3; 9 bases line up with TRBD1. CDR1 and CDR2 from the germline V gene are MNHNY and SVGAGI (reference sequence). This CDR3 has 16 residues. V gave up 5 bases and J gave up 3 bases; unmatched junction bases: 9.